This passage covers 9 T cell receptor beta chains from one sample sequenced in a study of T cell repertoires in cytomegalovirus infection. Each CDR3 protein gets one entry after TCRdb re-called the reads with MiXCR. This table holds approximately 600,000 distinct CDR3 sequences, 40% found once. Antigens of these TCRs are unknown. This specimen was cultured PBMCs, taken from culture after CMV antigen stimulation. The receptors were sampled from a human donor in good health (CMV status not recorded). Some clones in this sample may be carry-over from other donors' samples.

This clonotype came up a few times. The V and J genes are TRBV7-9 and TRBJ2-3, with a possible D match to TRBD2 (5 bases). The CDR3 contains 15 residues. Germline V gene lookup returns CDR1 SEHNR and CDR2 FQNEAQ (reference sequence). Trimming took 2 bases from V and 1 from J, leaving 10 bases between them. CDR3 in amino acids: CASSLNGIRTDTQYF. DNA for the CDR3: TGTGCCAGCAGCTTAAACGGGATCCGCACAGATACGCAGTATTTT.

This clonotype was found a few times. The chain links TRBV7-2 to TRBJ1-1; no firm D call. The V end lost 5 bases, the J end lost 1 base, and 11 bases lay between the germline ends. The CDR3 runs 14 residues. Germline V gives CDR1 SGHTA, CDR2 FQGNSA. CDR3 in amino acids: CASSTRRPNTEAFF. The CDR3 DNA reads TGTGCCAGCAGCACCAGACGACCGAACACTGAAGCTTTCTTT.

This clonotype was counted ten times or more. The rearrangement joins TRBV7-2 to TRBJ2-3; D ambiguous. Trimming took 2 bases from V and 8 from J, leaving 11 bases between them. This CDR3 spans 13 amino acids. Germline V gives CDR1 SGHTA, CDR2 FQGNSA. CDR3 amino acids: CASSLTNLATQYF. CDR3 bases: TGTGCCAGCAGCTTAACGAATTTAGCTACGCAGTATTTT.

Points on this clonotype: A much larger clone is a single base away; this may be a read error. This chain joins TRBV7-2 and TRBJ2-1; D remains unclear. The CDR3 consists of 11 residues. Trimming took off 4 bases at V and 8 bases at J, with 6 bases between the two ends. Germline assignment: CDR1 SGHTA and CDR2 FQGNSA. The DNA of the CDR3 is TGTGCCAGCAGCTCAGGCCATGAGCAGTTCTTC. Its translation is CASSSGHEQFF.

CDR3 loop: CASSRAGAQGYGYTF. CDR3 in DNA: TGTGCCAGCAGCAGGGCGGGGGCCCAGGGCTATGGCTACACCTTC. The V and J genes are TRBV7-2 and TRBJ1-2; tentatively, D is TRBD1 (6 bases). Germline V lookup: CDR1 SGHTA, CDR2 FQGNSA. The V end lost 5 bases, the J end lost 4 bases, and 17 bases lay between the germline ends. This CDR3 contains 15 residues.

The chain combines TRBV6-2 or TRBV6-3 with TRBJ2-5, with D unresolved. This CDR3 is built from 14 residues. Per the germline V gene, CDR1 is MNHEY and CDR2 is SVGEGT. Trimming took 2 bases from V and 0 from J, leaving 7 bases between them. The chain's CDR3 is CASSYVSDQETQYF. Written as DNA, the CDR3 is TGTGCCAGCAGTTACGTCTCGGACCAAGAGACCCAGTACTTC.

This clonotype came up a few times. This chain connects TRBV11-2 to TRBJ2-3, with TRBD1 matching over 7 bases. V lost 5 bases, J lost 6 bases, and 5 bases stayed unmatched. The germline CDR1 and CDR2 sequences are SGHAT and FQNNGV. The CDR3 is 13 residues long. CDR3 amino acids: CASSVDRDDTQYF. In DNA form, the CDR3 reads TGTGCCAGCAGCGTCGACAGGGACGATACGCAGTATTTT.

The chain is built from TRBV7-2 and TRBJ2-5; TRBD1 might be the D (6 bases). Trimming left V 5 bases short and J 1 base short, with 11 bases between. Germline CDR1 reads SGHTA; CDR2 reads FQGNSA. The CDR3 length is 14 residues. CDR3 sequence: CASSQSGAQETQYF. Written as DNA, the CDR3 is TGTGCCAGCAGCCAATCAGGGGCCCAAGAGACCCAGTACTTC.

V and J are TRBV7-2 and TRBJ2-7; 10 bases are shared with TRBD2. Germline assignment: CDR1 SGHTA and CDR2 FQGNSA. V was pared by 4 bases and J by 7 bases, with 7 bases of the junction left unmatched. This CDR3 region has 14 residues. The CDR3 DNA is TGTGCCAGCAGCTCAAGCGGGAGGGCCGGGGAGCAGTACTTC. Translated, it gives CASSSSGRAGEQYF. Together with reference TRBV7-2 and TRBJ2-7, the CDR3 gives the full variable domain: GAGVSQSPSNKVTEKGKDVELRCDPISGHTALYWYRQSLGQGLEFLIYFQGNSAPDKSGLPSDRFSAERTGGSVSTLTIQRTQQEDSAVYLCASSSSGRAGEQYFGPGTRLTVT.